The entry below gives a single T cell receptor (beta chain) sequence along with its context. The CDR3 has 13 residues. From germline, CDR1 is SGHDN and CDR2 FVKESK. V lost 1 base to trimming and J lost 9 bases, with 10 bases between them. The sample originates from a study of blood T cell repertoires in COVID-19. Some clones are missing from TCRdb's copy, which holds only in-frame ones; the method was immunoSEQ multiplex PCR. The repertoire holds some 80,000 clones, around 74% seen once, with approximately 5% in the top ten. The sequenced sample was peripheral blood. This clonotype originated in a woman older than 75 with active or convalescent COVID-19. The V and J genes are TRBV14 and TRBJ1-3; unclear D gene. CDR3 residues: CASSQARGATIYF. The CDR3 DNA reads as TGTGCCAGCAGCCAAGCCCGGGGAGCCACCATATATTTT. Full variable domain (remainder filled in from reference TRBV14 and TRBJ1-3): EAGVTQFPSHSVIEKGQTVTLRCDPISGHDNLYWYRRVMGKEIKFLLHFVKESKQDESGMPNNRFLAERTGGTYSTLKVQPAELEDSGVYFCASSQARGATIYFGEGSWLTVV.